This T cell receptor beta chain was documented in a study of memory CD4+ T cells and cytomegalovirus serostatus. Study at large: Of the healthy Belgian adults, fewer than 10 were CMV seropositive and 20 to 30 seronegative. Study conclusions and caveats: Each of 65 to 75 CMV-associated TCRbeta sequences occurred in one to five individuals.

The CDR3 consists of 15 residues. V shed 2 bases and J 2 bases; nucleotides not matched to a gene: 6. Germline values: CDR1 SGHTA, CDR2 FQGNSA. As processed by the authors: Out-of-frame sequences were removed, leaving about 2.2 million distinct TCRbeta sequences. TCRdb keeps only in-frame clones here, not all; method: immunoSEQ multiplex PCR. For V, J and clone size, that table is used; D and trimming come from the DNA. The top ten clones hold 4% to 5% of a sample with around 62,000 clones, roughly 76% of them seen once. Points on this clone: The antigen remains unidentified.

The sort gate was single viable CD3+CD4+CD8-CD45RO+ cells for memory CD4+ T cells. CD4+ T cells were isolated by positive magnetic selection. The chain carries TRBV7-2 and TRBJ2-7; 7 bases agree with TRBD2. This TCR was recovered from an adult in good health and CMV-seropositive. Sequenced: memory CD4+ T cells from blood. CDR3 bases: TGTGCCAGCAGCTTAACCGGGACTACCACCTACGAGCAGTACTTC. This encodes CASSLTGTTTYEQYF. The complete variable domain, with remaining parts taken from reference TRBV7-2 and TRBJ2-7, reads GAGVSQSPSNKVTEKGKDVELRCDPISGHTALYWYRQSLGQGLEFLIYFQGNSAPDKSGLPSDRFSAERTGGSVSTLTIQRTQQEDSAVYLCASSLTGTTTYEQYFGPGTRLTVT.